This paragraph covers one T cell receptor beta chain sequence. Assay: immunoSEQ multiplex PCR; the TCRdb copy retains only in-frame clones and omits some. The sample includes some 390,000 clones, approximately 92% of them seen just once. Germline V gives CDR1 SQVTM, CDR2 ANQGSEA. The CDR3 runs 12 residues. The V gene end was trimmed by 5 bases and the J gene end by 5 bases; junction bases not matched to a gene: 3. The sample is drawn from a study of blood T cell repertoires in COVID-19. Across the whole study: Acute and convalescent COVID-19 samples came from the United States, Italy and Spain.

Study members were between about 18 and 100 years old and lived in 24 US regions. Each recovered donor of Cohort 3 presented with two negative PCRs, clearance, or symptom resolution. Sequences were obtained from PBMCs or T cells enriched from blood (not recorded which). The receptor was derived from a man between 25 and 39 years old who had recovered from COVID-19. V gene TRBV29-1 combines with J gene TRBJ1-1; 9 positions match TRBD1. The CDR3 bases are TGCAGCGTTTCCGGGACAGGGACTGAAGCTTTCTTT. It specifies CSVSGTGTEAFF.